What follows describes a single TCR beta chain. No antigen is known for it. This entry comes from a study of shared clonotypes between healthy human individuals. Overall study findings and caveats: Some naive CD4 clonotypes, 4% to 6%, turned up in common across several donors.

This table comes from immunoSEQ multiplex PCR, and its TCRdb copy is limited to in-frame clones, with some not included. Here the sample spans fewer than 1.6 million clones, just under 99% being singletons. The sequenced sample consisted of naive CD4+ T cells sorted from blood. Documented subset: CD45RA+ positively selected. This sequence originates from a man aged 30 to 45 in good health.

For the CDR3, the DNA is TGTGCCAGCAGCGGCCGAGGTGGTGCAACGTATCACTACGAGCAGTACTTC. Translating it yields CASSGRGGATYHYEQYF. The J gene is TRBJ2-7, the V gene TRBV28; D gene ambiguous. Germline assignment: CDR1 MDHEN and CDR2 SYDVKM. With 6 bases removed from V and 3 bases from J, the gap between germline ends came to 24 bases. The CDR3 covers 17 residues.